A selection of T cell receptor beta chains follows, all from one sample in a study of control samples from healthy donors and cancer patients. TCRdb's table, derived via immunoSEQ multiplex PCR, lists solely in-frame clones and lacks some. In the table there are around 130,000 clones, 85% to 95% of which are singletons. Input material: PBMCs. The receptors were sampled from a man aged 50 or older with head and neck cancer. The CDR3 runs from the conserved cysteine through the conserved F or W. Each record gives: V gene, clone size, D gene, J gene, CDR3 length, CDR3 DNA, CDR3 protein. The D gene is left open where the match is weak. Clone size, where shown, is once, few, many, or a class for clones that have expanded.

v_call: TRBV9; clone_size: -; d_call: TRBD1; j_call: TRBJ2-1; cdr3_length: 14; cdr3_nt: TGTGCCAGCAGCGTACCGACAGGGTTAAATGAGCAGTTCTTC; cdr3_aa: CASSVPTGLNEQFF
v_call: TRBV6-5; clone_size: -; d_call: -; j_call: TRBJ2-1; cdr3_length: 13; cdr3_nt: TGTGCCAGCAGCGAGAGCTCCTACAATGAGCAGTTCTTC; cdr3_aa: CASSESSYNEQFF
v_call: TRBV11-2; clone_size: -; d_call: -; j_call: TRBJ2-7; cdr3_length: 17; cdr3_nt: TGTGCCAGCAGCTTCGCGGGACGCCTGCCTTTCATCTACGAGCAGTACTTC; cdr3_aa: CASSFAGRLPFIYEQYF
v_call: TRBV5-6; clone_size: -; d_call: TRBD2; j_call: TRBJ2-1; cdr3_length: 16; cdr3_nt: TGTGCCAGCAGCTTCAATGGGCGGGGGGGCCCAAATGAGCAGTTCTTC; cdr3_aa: CASSFNGRGGPNEQFF
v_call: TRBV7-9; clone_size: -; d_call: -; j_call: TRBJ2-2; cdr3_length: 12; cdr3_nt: TGTGCCAGCAGCTTAACGGCCGGGGAGCTGTTTTTT; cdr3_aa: CASSLTAGELFF
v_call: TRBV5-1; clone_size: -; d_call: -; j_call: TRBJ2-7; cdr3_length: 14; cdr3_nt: TGCGCCAGCAGCTTGGAGGGGGGTACCTACGAGCAGTACTTC; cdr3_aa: CASSLEGGTYEQYF
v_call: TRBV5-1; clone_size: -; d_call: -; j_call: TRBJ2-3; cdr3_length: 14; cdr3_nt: TGCGCCAGCAGCTCCGGGCCGTTGGCAGATACGCAGTATTTT; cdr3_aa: CASSSGPLADTQYF
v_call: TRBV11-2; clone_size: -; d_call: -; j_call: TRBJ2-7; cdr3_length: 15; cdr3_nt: TGTGCCAGCAGCTCCTGGACTAGGGGGACCTACGAGCAGTACTTC; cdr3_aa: CASSSWTRGTYEQYF
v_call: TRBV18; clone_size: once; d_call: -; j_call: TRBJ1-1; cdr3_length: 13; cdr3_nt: TGTGCCAGCTCACCGGGGGTTGACACTGAAGCTTTCTTT; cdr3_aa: CASSPGVDTEAFF
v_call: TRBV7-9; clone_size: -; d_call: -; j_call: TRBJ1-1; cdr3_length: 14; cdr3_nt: TGTGCCAGCAGCTTTTTACGGGGGAACACTGAAGCTTTCTTT; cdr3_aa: CASSFLRGNTEAFF
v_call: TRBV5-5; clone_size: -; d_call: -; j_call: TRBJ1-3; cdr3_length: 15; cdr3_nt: TGTGCCAGCAGCTTGGCCGACAGGAAAGGAAACACCATATATTTT; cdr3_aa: CASSLADRKGNTIYF
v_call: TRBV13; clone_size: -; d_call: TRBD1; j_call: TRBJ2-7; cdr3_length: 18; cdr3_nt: TGTGCCAGCAGCTCCGGGACAGAGGGGTTAGGAGTCTCCTACGAGCAGTACTTC; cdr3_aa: CASSSGTEGLGVSYEQYF
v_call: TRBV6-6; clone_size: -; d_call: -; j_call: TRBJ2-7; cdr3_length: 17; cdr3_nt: TGTGCCAGCAGTCAAAGTACAAAGGGATACAGGGTACACGAGCAGTACTTC; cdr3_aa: CASSQSTKGYRVHEQYF
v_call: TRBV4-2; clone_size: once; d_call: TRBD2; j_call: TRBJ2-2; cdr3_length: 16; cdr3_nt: TGTGCCAGCAGCCACGCCGGGACTAGAAACACCGGGGAGCTGTTTTTT; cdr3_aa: CASSHAGTRNTGELFF
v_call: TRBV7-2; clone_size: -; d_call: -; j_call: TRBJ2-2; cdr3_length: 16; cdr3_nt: TGTGCCAGCAGCCCTAAGACGGGAACGAACACCGGGGAGCTGTTTTTT; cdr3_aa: CASSPKTGTNTGELFF
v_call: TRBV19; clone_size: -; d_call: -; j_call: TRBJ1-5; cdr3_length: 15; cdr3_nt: TGTGCCAGTAGTATTAGTTTTTACGCCTATCAGCCCCAGCATTTT; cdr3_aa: CASSISFYAYQPQHF
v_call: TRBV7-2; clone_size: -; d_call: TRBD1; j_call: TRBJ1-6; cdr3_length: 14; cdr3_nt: TGTGCCAGCAGCTTAGTAGGGGGCAATTCACCCCTCCACTTT; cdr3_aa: CASSLVGGNSPLHF
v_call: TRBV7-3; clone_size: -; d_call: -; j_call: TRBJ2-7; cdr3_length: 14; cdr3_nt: TGTGCCAGCAGCTTAAAGGGTGGTACGTACGAGCAGTACTTC; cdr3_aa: CASSLKGGTYEQYF
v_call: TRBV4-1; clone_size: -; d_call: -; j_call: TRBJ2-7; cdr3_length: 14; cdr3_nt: TGCGCCAGCAGCCAAGTGGGCCGTCTCTACGAGCAGTACTTC; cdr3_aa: CASSQVGRLYEQYF
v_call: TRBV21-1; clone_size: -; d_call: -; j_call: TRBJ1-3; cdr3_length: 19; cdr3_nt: TGTGCCAGCAGCTCAACCCGGGACAGGGGGCGAACCTCTGGAAACACCATATATTTT; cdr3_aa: CASSSTRDRGRTSGNTIYF
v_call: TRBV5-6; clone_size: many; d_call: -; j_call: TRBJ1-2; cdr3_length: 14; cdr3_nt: TGTGCCAGCAGCTTCAACAGGGTCGATTTCGGCTACACCTTC; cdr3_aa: CASSFNRVDFGYTF
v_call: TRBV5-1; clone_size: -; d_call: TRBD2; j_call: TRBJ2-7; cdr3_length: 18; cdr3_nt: TGCGCCAGCAGCTTGAGAACTAGCGGGGCGCAAAGCTCCTACGAGCAGTACTTC; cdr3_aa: CASSLRTSGAQSSYEQYF
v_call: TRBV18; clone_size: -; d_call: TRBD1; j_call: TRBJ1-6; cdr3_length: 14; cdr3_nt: TGTGCCAGCTCACGGGACAGGTATAATTCACCCCTCCACTTT; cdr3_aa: CASSRDRYNSPLHF
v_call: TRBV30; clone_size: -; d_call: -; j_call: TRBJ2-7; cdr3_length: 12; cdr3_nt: TGTGCCTGGAGTGTAGGTAGGAGCGAGCAGTACTTC; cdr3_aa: CAWSVGRSEQYF
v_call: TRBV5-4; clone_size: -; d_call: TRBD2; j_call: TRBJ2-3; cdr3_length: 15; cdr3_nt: TGTGCCAGCAGTCGCGGGGGGCAGGGCACAGATACGCAGTATTTT; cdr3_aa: CASSRGGQGTDTQYF
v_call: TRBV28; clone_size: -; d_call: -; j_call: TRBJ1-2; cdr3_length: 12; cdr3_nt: TGTGCCAGCAGTTCAAGGACATATGGCTACACCTTC; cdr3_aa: CASSSRTYGYTF
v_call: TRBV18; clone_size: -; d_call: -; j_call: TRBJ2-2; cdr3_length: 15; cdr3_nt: TGTGCCAGCTCACCGCAGACCGGGAACACCGGGGAGCTGTTTTTT; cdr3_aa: CASSPQTGNTGELFF
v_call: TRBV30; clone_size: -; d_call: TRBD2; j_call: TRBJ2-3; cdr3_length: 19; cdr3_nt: TGTGCCTGGAGTGGGATCCGTCGGGTAGCGGGGGGGCCCACAGATACGCAGTATTTT; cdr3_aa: CAWSGIRRVAGGPTDTQYF
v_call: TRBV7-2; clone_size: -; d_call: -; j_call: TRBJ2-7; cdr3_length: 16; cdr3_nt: TGTGCCAGCAGCCCAAGTAGGGGGGGCCCTTCCTACGAGCAGTACTTC; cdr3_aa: CASSPSRGGPSYEQYF
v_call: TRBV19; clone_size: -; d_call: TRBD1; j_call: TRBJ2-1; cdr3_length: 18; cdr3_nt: TGTGCCAGTAGTAACAGGGGTGGGTCGGCCAGCATCCACAATGAGCAGTTCTTC; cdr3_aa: CASSNRGGSASIHNEQFF
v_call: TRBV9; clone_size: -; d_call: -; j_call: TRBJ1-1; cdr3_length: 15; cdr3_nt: TGTGCCAGCAGCCCTCAAACAAGGATGAACACTGAAGCTTTCTTT; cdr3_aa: CASSPQTRMNTEAFF
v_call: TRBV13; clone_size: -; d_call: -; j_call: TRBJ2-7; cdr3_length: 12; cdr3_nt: TGTGCCAGCAGCTCGGCGGCTCGGGAGCAGTACTTC; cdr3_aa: CASSSAAREQYF
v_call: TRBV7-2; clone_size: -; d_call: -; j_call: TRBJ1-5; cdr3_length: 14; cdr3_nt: TGTGCCAGCAGCTTAGGGACAGACAATCAGCCCCAGCATTTT; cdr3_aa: CASSLGTDNQPQHF
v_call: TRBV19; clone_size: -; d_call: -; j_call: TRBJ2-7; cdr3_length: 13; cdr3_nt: TGTGCCAGTAGTCTAAATCAGGGCTACGAGCAGTACTTC; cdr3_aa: CASSLNQGYEQYF
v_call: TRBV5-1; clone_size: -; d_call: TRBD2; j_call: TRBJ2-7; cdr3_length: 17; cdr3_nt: TGCGCCAGCAGCCAATCAAGACTAGCGGGGAGCTCCTACGAGCAGTACTTC; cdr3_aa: CASSQSRLAGSSYEQYF
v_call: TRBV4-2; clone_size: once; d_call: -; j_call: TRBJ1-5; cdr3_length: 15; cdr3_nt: TGTGCCAGCAGCCAAGATCCAGGGAGGCGTCAGCCCCAGCATTTT; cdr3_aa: CASSQDPGRRQPQHF
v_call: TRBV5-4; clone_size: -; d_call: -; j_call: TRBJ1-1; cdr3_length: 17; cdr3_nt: TGTGCCAGCAGCTTTGAACAGGGAGCATTAGTGAACACTGAAGCTTTCTTT; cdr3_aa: CASSFEQGALVNTEAFF
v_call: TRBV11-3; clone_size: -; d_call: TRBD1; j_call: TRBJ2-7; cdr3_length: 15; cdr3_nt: TGTGCCAGCAGCTATGGACAGGGTAAGGCCTACGAGCAGTACTTC; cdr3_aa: CASSYGQGKAYEQYF
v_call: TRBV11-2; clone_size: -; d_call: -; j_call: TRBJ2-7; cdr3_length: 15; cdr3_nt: TGTGCCAGCACCGAACAGGTACGGGGGTACTACGAGCAGTACTTC; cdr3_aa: CASTEQVRGYYEQYF
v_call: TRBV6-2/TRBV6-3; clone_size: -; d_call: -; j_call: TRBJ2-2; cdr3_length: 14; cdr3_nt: TGTGCCAGCAGTTCAGGCTCGAACACCGGGGAGCTGTTTTTT; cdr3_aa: CASSSGSNTGELFF
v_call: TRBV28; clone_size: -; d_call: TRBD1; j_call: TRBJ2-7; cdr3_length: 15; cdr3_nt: TGTGCCAGCAGTGAAGGGGGGACAGGGGGCTTCGAGCAGTACTTC; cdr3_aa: CASSEGGTGGFEQYF
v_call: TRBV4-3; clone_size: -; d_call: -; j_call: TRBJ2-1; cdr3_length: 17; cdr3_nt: TGCGCCAGCAGCCAAGATTCATGGGGGCAGGGGCCCAATGAGCAGTTCTTC; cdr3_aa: CASSQDSWGQGPNEQFF
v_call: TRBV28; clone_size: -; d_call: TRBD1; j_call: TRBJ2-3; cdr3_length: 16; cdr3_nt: TGTGCCAGCAGGCCGGGACAGGGGGCTTCTTCAGATACGCAGTATTTT; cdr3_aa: CASRPGQGASSDTQYF
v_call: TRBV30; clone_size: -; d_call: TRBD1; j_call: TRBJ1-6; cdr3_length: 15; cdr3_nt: TGTGCCTGGAGTGTACGGCAGGGGGCGAATTCACCCCTCCACTTT; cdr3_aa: CAWSVRQGANSPLHF
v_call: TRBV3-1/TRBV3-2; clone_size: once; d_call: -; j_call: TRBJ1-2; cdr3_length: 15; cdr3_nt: TGTGCCAGCAGCCAGACCCTCGGAGCTAACTATGGCTACACCTTC; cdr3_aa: CASSQTLGANYGYTF
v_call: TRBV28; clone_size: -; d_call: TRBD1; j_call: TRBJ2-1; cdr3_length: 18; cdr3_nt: TGTGCCAGCAGACCTCGACAGGGGGCGGCGGGGTCCTACAATGAGCAGTTCTTC; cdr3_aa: CASRPRQGAAGSYNEQFF